A single sample is the source of the 5 T cell receptor beta chains below, sequenced in a study of glioma-infiltrating T cells. The iRepertoire nested amplicon-rescue multiplex PCR amplified TCR alpha and beta CDR3s from RNA. TCRdb ran MiXCR on the multiplex PCR reads and lists one entry per CDR3 protein. The sample comprises around 350,000 distinct CDR3 sequences, about 40% of which are singletons, and approximately 12% rests with the top ten. Sequencing was done on a sample of glioma tissue, nonneoplastic brain tissue, or PBMCs (not recorded which). The receptors here all came from a human donor with low-grade glioma or glioblastoma, undergoing nonglioma brain surgery, or in good health (not recorded which).

V is TRBV25-1 and J is TRBJ1-5; no clear D gene. The CDR3 has 15 amino acids. V was clipped by 4 bases and J by 8 bases, with 18 bases between them. CDR1 and CDR2 from the germline V gene are MGHDK and SYGVNS. CDR3 amino acids: CASSGSGRGDEPQHF. As DNA, the CDR3 is TGTGCCAGCAGTGGATCAGGCCGGGGAGATGAGCCCCAGCATTTT.

The CDR3 DNA reads TGCAGTGCTGGCTACAGGGACGCCTACGAGCAGTACTTC. It specifies CSAGYRDAYEQYF. The V call is TRBV20-1, the J call TRBJ2-7; tentatively, D is TRBD1 (6 bases). The germline V and J ends were trimmed by 5 bases and 2 bases, with 13 bases remaining between them. The CDR3 covers 13 residues. From germline, CDR1 is DFQATT and CDR2 SNEGSKA (reference sequence).

The V and J genes are TRBV11-2 and TRBJ2-7; D is possibly TRBD2 (6 bases). From germline, CDR1 is SGHAT and CDR2 FQNNGV. The V gene lost 4 bases and the J gene lost 2 bases, with 12 bases spanning the gap. This CDR3 is built from 14 residues. The CDR3 is CASSWGEATYEQYF. CDR3 nucleotides: TGTGCCAGCAGCTGGGGGGAGGCAACCTACGAGCAGTACTTC. The entire variable domain, with the rest obtained from reference TRBV11-2 and TRBJ2-7, is as follows: EAGVAQSPRYKIIEKRQSVAFWCNPISGHATLYWYQQILGQGPKLLIQFQNNGVVDDSQLPKDRFSAERLKGVDSTLKIQPAKLEDSAVYLCASSWGEATYEQYFGPGTRLTVT.

This chain connects TRBV4-3 to TRBJ2-7; 8 bases agree with TRBD1. This CDR3 is built from 14 residues. Germline loops: CDR1 LGHNA, CDR2 YSLEER. The trim removed 4 bases at V and 3 bases at J, leaving 5 bases unmatched. This CDR3 is CASSPGQGIYEQYF. CDR3 bases: TGCGCCAGCAGCCCAGGACAGGGTATCTACGAGCAGTACTTC.

The J gene is TRBJ1-4, the V gene TRBV20-1; D not resolved. CDR3 length equals 13 residues. Trimming cost V 3 bases and J 8 bases, with 13 bases left between them. CDR1 DFQATT and CDR2 SNEGSKA come from the germline V gene (reference sequence). The CDR3 protein is CSARWRLKEKLFF. CDR3 bases: TGCAGTGCTAGGTGGAGGTTGAAGGAAAAACTGTTTTTT.